These 29 T cell receptor beta chains came from one sample sequenced in a study of blood T cell repertoires in COVID-19. Profiled with immunoSEQ multiplex PCR; TCRdb holds only in-frame clones, not every one. Of fewer than 400,000 clones listed, 85% to 90% were seen once; the top ten hold roughly 9.4%. Specimen: PBMCs or T cells enriched from blood (not recorded which). These receptors came from a woman in her 50s who had recovered from COVID-19.

In this sample, this clone turned up once. The chain recombines TRBV29-1 with TRBJ2-7; 9 positions agree with TRBD1. The V and J ends lost 5 bases and 2 bases, in that order; junction bases with no gene match: 10. CDR1 is SQVTM and CDR2 is ANQGSEA in the germline V gene. This CDR3 comprises 15 residues. The CDR3 reads CSVSGYGQGPYEQYF. DNA for the CDR3: TGCAGCGTTTCAGGGTATGGACAGGGGCCCTACGAGCAGTACTTC.

The chain combines TRBV7-9 with TRBJ2-7; 8 bases align to TRBD2. V was pared by 5 bases and J by 5 bases, with 11 bases of the junction left unmatched. This CDR3 is built from 15 residues. The germline CDR1 and CDR2 sequences are SEHNR and FQNEAQ (reference sequence). The CDR3 DNA reads TGTGCCAGCAGCCCCCTGGCGGGGGGCTTCCACGAGCAGTACTTC. Its protein is CASSPLAGGFHEQYF.

The chain carries TRBV25-1 and TRBJ1-1; 7 bases line up with TRBD1. The V gene end was trimmed by 0 bases and the J gene end by 5 bases; junction bases not matched to a gene: 6. The germline V gene has CDR1 MGHDK and CDR2 SYGVNS. This CDR3 is built from 15 residues. CDR3 sequence reads: CASSEYEGAGTEAFF. The DNA for the CDR3 is TGTGCCAGCAGTGAATATGAGGGGGCGGGTACTGAAGCTTTCTTT.

The rearrangement uses TRBV19 and TRBJ1-5, with 8 bases lining up with TRBD1. J gave up 3 bases and V 5 bases, and 6 bases lay outside the gene matches. The germline CDR1 and CDR2 sequences are LNHDA and SQIVND (reference sequence). This CDR3 contains 15 residues. CDR3 nucleotides: TGTGCCAGTAGTCCCGTGGACAGGGACAATCAGCCCCAGCATTTT. Its protein product is CASSPVDRDNQPQHF.

The chain couples TRBV4-3 to TRBJ1-2; possibly TRBD1 for D (5 bases). V lost 5 bases and J lost 2, with 18 bases in between. CDR3 length: 16 residues. The germline CDR1 and CDR2 sequences are LGHNA and YSLEER. DNA of the CDR3: TGCGCCAGCAGCACCGCTCCCCAGACAGTCAACTATGGCTACACCTTC. This sequence encodes CASSTAPQTVNYGYTF.

The rearrangement links TRBV5-4 to TRBJ1-2; D unresolved. CDR3 length: 13 amino acids. The V end was cut by 0 bases, the J end by 8 bases, with 11 bases between. From germline, CDR1 is SGHNT and CDR2 YYREEE (reference sequence). The CDR3 nucleotides are TGTGCCAGCAGCTTGGCCTTAAAGGAGGGCTACACCTTC. Protein product: CASSLALKEGYTF.

CDR3 loop: CASSFTENNEQFF. CDR3 nucleotide sequence: TGTGCCAGCAGTTTCACGGAGAACAATGAGCAGTTCTTC. V gene TRBV7-3 combines with J gene TRBJ2-1; D unclear. The germline gives CDR1 SGHTA, CDR2 FQGTGA. With 6 bases removed from V and 5 bases from J, the gap between germline ends came to 11 bases. This CDR3 is built from 13 residues.

The CDR3 nucleotides read TGTGCCAGCAGTCGGACCCCACAGGGGGCGCGAAATGAAAAACTGTTTTTT. The encoded protein is CASSRTPQGARNEKLFF. This rearrangement joins TRBV27 to TRBJ1-4, with 9 bases that match TRBD1. CDR1 is MNHEY and CDR2 is SMNVEV in the germline V gene (reference sequence). This CDR3 region has 17 residues. Trimming cost V 5 bases and J 5 bases; bases outside gene matches: 12. Looking up the rest from reference TRBV27 and TRBJ1-4 gives the full variable domain: EAQVTQNPRYLITVTGKKLTVTCSQNMNHEYMSWYRQDPGLGLRQIYYSMNVEVTDKGDVPEGYKVSRKEKRNFPLILESPSPNQTSLYFCASSRTPQGARNEKLFFGSGTQLSVL.

This clone came up once. The chain links TRBV27 to TRBJ2-2; D possibly corresponds to TRBD2 (6 bases). Germline values: CDR1 MNHEY, CDR2 SMNVEV (reference sequence). Trimming pared 10 bases from V and 1 base from J, leaving 13 bases between. The CDR3 is made up of 14 amino acids. CDR3 region: CATGSGWNTGELFF. For the CDR3, the DNA is TGTGCCACCGGGAGCGGGTGGAACACCGGGGAGCTGTTTTTT.

This rearrangement joins TRBV5-8 to TRBJ1-5; D is possibly TRBD1 (6 bases). The V gene lost 1 base and the J gene lost 2 bases, with 10 bases spanning the gap. Per the germline V gene, CDR1 is SGHTS and CDR2 is YDEGEE. This CDR3 region has 15 residues. The CDR3 region is CASSLLGAGNQPQHF. The CDR3 bases are TGTGCCAGCAGCTTGCTGGGGGCCGGCAATCAGCCCCAGCATTTT.

V usage is TRBV5-1 and J usage is TRBJ1-2; D is ambiguous. Trimming pared 0 bases from V and 4 bases from J, leaving 13 bases between. Germline V lookup: CDR1 SGHRS, CDR2 YFSETQ. There are 15 residues in the CDR3. The CDR3: CASSLGRRRLYGYTF. The CDR3, as DNA: TGCGCCAGCAGCTTGGGTAGGAGACGACTCTATGGCTACACCTTC.

There are many counts of this clone. This chain connects TRBV14 to TRBJ2-2; D not resolved. Trimming took off 4 bases at V and 1 base at J, with 7 bases between the two ends. The CDR3 is 14 residues long. Germline loops: CDR1 SGHDN, CDR2 FVKESK. The CDR3 sequence: CASSPGRNTGELFF. The CDR3 nucleotides read TGTGCCAGCAGCCCAGGCCGGAACACCGGGGAGCTGTTTTTT. Together with reference TRBV14 and TRBJ2-2, the CDR3 gives the full variable domain: EAGVTQFPSHSVIEKGQTVTLRCDPISGHDNLYWYRRVMGKEIKFLLHFVKESKQDESGMPNNRFLAERTGGTYSTLKVQPAELEDSGVYFCASSPGRNTGELFFGEGSRLTVL.

This clone occurred a few times. This chain connects TRBV7-6 to TRBJ1-3; D is uncertain. Germline CDR1 reads SGHVS; CDR2 reads FNYEAQ. This CDR3 contains 14 residues. V was pared by 4 bases and J by 4 bases, with 11 bases between. CDR3 in amino acids: CASSSTTTGNTIYF. The CDR3 nucleotides are TGTGCCAGCAGCTCAACAACCACGGGAAACACCATATATTTT.

The chain employs TRBV9 and TRBJ2-2; D may be TRBD1 (6 bases). CDR3 length: 14 residues. The germline V gene has CDR1 SGDLS and CDR2 YYNGEE. Between the trimmed V and J ends, which lost 3 bases and 2 bases, there was a span of 8 bases. The CDR3 DNA sequence: TGTGCCAGCAGCGGACAGGACAACACCGGGGAGCTGTTTTTT. Encoded protein: CASSGQDNTGELFF.

This clone was recorded once. The CDR3 DNA reads as TGTGCCAGCAGCAGTCGGACAGGGACAACCGGGGAGCTGTTTTTT. This sequence encodes CASSSRTGTTGELFF. V and J are TRBV7-8 and TRBJ2-2; 8 bases line up with TRBD1. V was clipped by 5 bases and J by 5 bases; unmatched bases: 7. The CDR3 extends over 15 amino acids. CDR1 and CDR2 (germline): SGHVS, FQNEAQ.

The chain combines TRBV19 with TRBJ1-5; TRBD1 aligns across 7 bases. The CDR3 totals 15 residues. Trimming took 5 bases from V and 1 from J; bases not matched to a gene: 5. Germline values: CDR1 LNHDA, CDR2 SQIVND (reference sequence). The CDR3: CASSLTGRSNQPQHF. CDR3 DNA: TGTGCCAGTAGTTTGACAGGGCGAAGCAATCAGCCCCAGCATTTT.

The chain couples TRBV28 to TRBJ1-2; D gene ambiguous. Trimming removed 1 base from V and 8 bases from J, with 8 bases in between. Germline CDR1 reads MDHEN; CDR2 reads SYDVKM. The CDR3 is 12 residues long. CDR3 protein: CASSLSGVGYTF. DNA for the CDR3: TGTGCCAGCAGTTTATCAGGTGTAGGCTACACCTTC.

V and J are TRBV10-3 and TRBJ1-2; D remains unclear. The V end lost 0 bases, the J end lost 0 bases, and 8 bases lay between the germline ends. Germline V lookup: CDR1 ENHRY, CDR2 SYGVKD. The CDR3 sequence is 15 residues long. CDR3 in amino acids: CAISESQDSNYGYTF. CDR3 coding DNA: TGTGCCATCAGTGAGTCGCAGGACTCTAACTATGGCTACACCTTC.

The chain has TRBV4-2 and TRBJ2-7; 8 nucleotides align to TRBD1. Trimming cost V 0 bases and J 3 bases; bases outside gene matches: 1. CDR3 size: 14 residues. Germline CDR1 is LGHNA and CDR2 is YNFKEQ. The CDR3 coding sequence is TGTGCCAGCAGCCAAGAAACAGGGGGCTACGAGCAGTACTTC. Encoded protein: CASSQETGGYEQYF.

The chain has TRBV29-1 and TRBJ1-1, with D unresolved. Germline lookup yields CDR1 SQVTM and CDR2 ANQGSEA. This CDR3 comprises 13 residues. The V end was cut by 8 bases, the J end by 6 bases, with 19 bases between. The CDR3 DNA sequence: TGCAGCACAAGGACGGGAGCCGCCGCTGAAGCTTTCTTT. Its translation: CSTRTGAAAEAFF.

CDR3 residues: CASRVGSYEQYF. The DNA for the CDR3 is TGTGCCAGCAGAGTCGGCTCCTACGAGCAGTACTTC. The chain recombines TRBV2 with TRBJ2-7; D is unresolved. The V gene's germline CDR1 is SNHLY and CDR2 FYNNEI. The CDR3 totals 12 residues. Trimming took off 6 bases at V and 0 bases at J, with 6 bases between the two ends.

V usage is TRBV18 and J usage is TRBJ2-7; TRBD1 matches 8 bases. Germline CDR1 is KGHSH and CDR2 is LQKENI. V lost 4 bases to trimming and J lost 0 bases; unmatched junction nucleotides: 2. The CDR3 is made up of 14 amino acids. The CDR3 sequence is CASSRDRSSYEQYF. DNA of the CDR3: TGTGCCAGCTCACGGGACAGGAGCTCCTACGAGCAGTACTTC.

The CDR3 here is CASSLALGTGILRDGYTF. Here the CDR3 DNA reads TGTGCCAGCAGCTTAGCGTTGGGGACAGGGATCTTAAGAGATGGCTACACCTTC. The chain has TRBV7-9 and TRBJ1-2, with 9 positions matching TRBD1. Germline V lookup: CDR1 SEHNR, CDR2 FQNEAQ (reference sequence). This CDR3 comprises 18 residues. Trimming cost V 0 bases and J 6 bases; bases outside gene matches: 14. Together with reference TRBV7-9 and TRBJ1-2, the CDR3 gives the full variable domain: DTGVSQNPRHKITKRGQNVTFRCDPISEHNRLYWYRQTLGQGPEFLTYFQNEAQLEKSRLLSDRFSAERPKGSFSTLEIQRTEQGDSAMYLCASSLALGTGILRDGYTFGSGTRLTVV.

The chain recombines TRBV7-9 with TRBJ2-2, with TRBD1 matching over 10 bases. The CDR3 contains 16 residues. Germline loops: CDR1 SEHNR, CDR2 FQNEAQ (reference sequence). Trimming cost V 4 bases and J 8 bases; bases outside gene matches: 10. The CDR3 reads CASSSRQGARVGELFF. The DNA for the CDR3 is TGTGCCAGCAGCTCCCGACAGGGGGCGAGGGTGGGGGAGCTGTTTTTT.

The chain employs TRBV7-9 and TRBJ2-2; D gene unclear. The CDR3 loop spans 16 amino acids. The ends were cut back, 1 base at V and 1 base at J, with 10 bases in the middle. Germline V CDR1 and CDR2: SEHNR, FQNEAQ (reference sequence). The DNA for the CDR3 is TGTGCCAGCAGCTTAGAAATACAAGAGAACACCGGGGAGCTGTTTTTT. It encodes CASSLEIQENTGELFF. Combining the CDR3 with reference TRBV7-9 and TRBJ2-2 gives the whole variable domain DTGVSQNPRHKITKRGQNVTFRCDPISEHNRLYWYRQTLGQGPEFLTYFQNEAQLEKSRLLSDRFSAERPKGSFSTLEIQRTEQGDSAMYLCASSLEIQENTGELFFGEGSRLTVL.

This clone was detected only once. V is TRBV30 and J is TRBJ1-1; D is unresolved. The length of the CDR3 is 13 residues. Trimming removed 3 bases at V and 2 bases at J, with 10 bases between. Per germline, CDR1 GTSNPN and CDR2 SVGIG (reference sequence). The CDR3 DNA follows: TGTGCCTGGAGCAGGAATGAAAACACTGAAGCTTTCTTT. It encodes CAWSRNENTEAFF.

The V call is TRBV5-4, the J call TRBJ2-1, with a possible D match to TRBD2 (7 bases). The CDR3 is 13 residues long. Germline CDR1 reads SGHNT; CDR2 reads YYREEE (reference sequence). V was clipped by 1 base and J by 9 bases, with 11 bases between them. The CDR3 sequence: CASSLWGGSEQFF. The CDR3 nucleotides read TGTGCCAGCAGCTTGTGGGGGGGCAGTGAGCAGTTCTTC.

The chain carries TRBV7-6 and TRBJ2-3, with D tentatively TRBD1 (6 bases). The germline V gene has CDR1 SGHVS and CDR2 FNYEAQ. Trimming cost V 5 bases and J 0 bases, with 27 bases left between them. This CDR3 contains 20 residues. The CDR3 spells CASSQAPRGGGRASTDTQYF. In nucleotides, the CDR3 is TGTGCCAGCAGCCAAGCCCCCCGGGGTGGGGGCCGGGCTAGCACAGATACGCAGTATTTT.

The chain employs TRBV2 and TRBJ2-3; TRBD2 aligns across 7 bases. The V gene end was trimmed by 3 bases and the J gene end by 10 bases; junction bases not matched to a gene: 10. The CDR3 is 14 amino acids. Germline V gives CDR1 SNHLY, CDR2 FYNNEI. In DNA, the CDR3 is TGTGCCAGCAGTGAGAGGACGGGAGGTATACCGCAGTATTTT. Protein sequence: CASSERTGGIPQYF. Filled out from reference TRBV2 and TRBJ2-3, the complete variable domain reads EPEVTQTPSHQVTQMGQEVILRCVPISNHLYFYWYRQILGQKVEFLVSFYNNEISEKSEIFDDQFSVERPDGSNFTLKIRSTKLEDSAMYFCASSERTGGIPQYFGPGTRLTVL.